These 8 T cell receptor beta chains came from one sample sequenced in a study of pediatric ulcerative colitis. The method was immunoSEQ multiplex PCR; TCRdb's version includes in-frame clones alone and lacks a portion of them. The repertoire consists of roughly 37,000 clones, with less than 90% occurring once and the leading ten covering roughly 23%. Specimen: blood. The receptors were gathered from a girl aged 10 to 17 with moderate ulcerative colitis.

This chain uses TRBV7-2 with TRBJ2-7, with D perhaps TRBD2 (5 bases). This CDR3 has 14 amino acids. The germline V gene encodes CDR1 SGHTA and CDR2 FQGNSA. V was clipped by 0 bases and J by 9 bases, with 15 bases between them. For the CDR3, the DNA is TGTGCCAGCAGCTTAGCCCCCGAGGGAAGCGGGCAGTACTTC. Its translation: CASSLAPEGSGQYF. Variable domain in full (rest from reference TRBV7-2 and TRBJ2-7): GAGVSQSPSNKVTEKGKDVELRCDPISGHTALYWYRQSLGQGLEFLIYFQGNSAPDKSGLPSDRFSAERTGGSVSTLTIQRTQQEDSAVYLCASSLAPEGSGQYFGPGTRLTVT.

The J gene is TRBJ2-7, the V gene TRBV28, with TRBD2 matching over 9 bases. This CDR3 comprises 14 residues. J lost 7 bases, V lost 5 bases, and 9 bases had no gene match. Germline-derived CDR1 and CDR2 are MDHEN and SYDVKM. As DNA, the CDR3 is TGTGCCAGCAGTCCCGCCTGGCTAGCGGGGGAGCAGTACTTC. Amino acid sequence: CASSPAWLAGEQYF.

The rearrangement links TRBV6-6 to TRBJ1-1, with 9 bases lining up with TRBD1. V was clipped by 8 bases and J by 1 base; unmatched bases: 11. The CDR3 covers 16 residues. Germline CDR1 is MNHNY and CDR2 is SVGAGI (reference sequence). The CDR3 coding sequence is TGTGCCAGCGGCAAAGGACAGGGGAAGTGGAACACTGAAGCTTTCTTT. It translates to CASGKGQGKWNTEAFF.

A single count supports this clone. The J gene is TRBJ2-7, the V gene TRBV27, with D hard to call. The CDR3 spans 13 residues. Per the germline V gene, CDR1 is MNHEY and CDR2 is SMNVEV (reference sequence). V lost 2 bases and J 0 bases, leaving 5 bases between the germline ends. This CDR3 is CASSLKDSYEQYF. The CDR3 nucleotides read TGTGCCAGCAGTTTAAAGGACTCCTACGAGCAGTACTTC.

This chain joins TRBV2 and TRBJ2-5; tentatively, D is TRBD1 or TRBD2 (5 bases each). CDR3 length equals 16 residues. The ends were cut back, 4 bases at V and 2 bases at J, with 17 bases in the middle. The germline V gene encodes CDR1 SNHLY and CDR2 FYNNEI. The CDR3 DNA sequence: TGTGCCAGCAGTGTCGGGGTCAGGGAGAGACAAGAGACCCAGTACTTC. This gives the protein CASSVGVRERQETQYF.

This clone was seen a handful of times. The chain combines TRBV7-9 with TRBJ1-1; D unresolved. Trimming removed 2 bases from V and 1 base from J, with 14 bases in between. Per the germline V gene, CDR1 is SEHNR and CDR2 is FQNEAQ (reference sequence). The CDR3 extends over 16 amino acids. The CDR3 sequence: CASSLPWSGENTEAFF. In DNA, the CDR3 is TGTGCCAGCAGCTTACCCTGGAGCGGGGAGAACACTGAAGCTTTCTTT.

This sequence joins TRBV4-1 and TRBJ1-1, with TRBD1 as a possible D gene (6 bases). This CDR3 is 17 amino acids long. Trimming cost V 0 bases and J 4 bases, with 18 bases left between them. Germline V gene data show CDR1 as MGHRA and CDR2 as YSYEKL. The CDR3 reads CASSQDPPGHLGTEAFF. Here the CDR3 DNA reads TGCGCCAGCAGCCAAGACCCTCCGGGACATCTGGGCACTGAAGCTTTCTTT.

The chain has TRBV5-1 and TRBJ2-7; 8 positions match TRBD1. CDR1 and CDR2 (germline): SGHRS, YFSETQ. The V segment lost 2 bases and the J segment 2 bases; nucleotides outside the gene matches: 6. The CDR3 covers 15 residues. In nucleotides, the CDR3 is TGCGCCAGCAGCTTTGAGACAGGGGTTACCTACGAGCAGTACTTC. Its protein is CASSFETGVTYEQYF.